Listed here are 27 T cell receptor beta chains from one sample, sequenced in a study of shared clonotypes between healthy human individuals. Clones were read by immunoSEQ multiplex PCR, and TCRdb kept only the in-frame ones, dropping some. The sample holds about 730,000 clones, 72% seen once. Sequencing was done on a sample of memory CD4+ T cells sorted from blood. Subset noted: CD45RA-negative fraction. The receptors shown here come from a woman in her twenties or thirties in good health.

The chain joins TRBV5-1 to TRBJ1-1, with unresolved D. Germline V lookup: CDR1 SGHRS, CDR2 YFSETQ. CDR3 length equals 15 residues. V lost 4 bases to trimming and J lost 0 bases, with 13 bases between them. CDR3 DNA: TGCGCCAGCAGCACGGAGATGCAGGTGAACACTGAAGCTTTCTTT. Amino acid sequence: CASSTEMQVNTEAFF.

V and J are TRBV7-2 and TRBJ2-7, with TRBD2 identical over 8 bases. J was trimmed by 0 bases and V by 5 bases; bases with no gene match: 9. The germline V gene has CDR1 SGHTA and CDR2 FQGNSA. This CDR3 region has 16 residues. The CDR3 protein is CASSPPGTRISYEQYF. In nucleotides, the CDR3 is TGTGCCAGCAGCCCACCCGGGACTAGGATCTCCTACGAGCAGTACTTC.

This clone has only one observation. This sequence joins TRBV6-5 and TRBJ2-3; perhaps TRBD2 as D (5 bases). V was shortened by 2 bases and J by 5 bases, with 14 bases between the two germline ends. The V gene's germline CDR1 is MNHEY and CDR2 SVGAGI. This CDR3 has 15 residues. CDR3 residues: CASSYAAPGRDTQYF. As DNA, the CDR3 is TGTGCCAGCAGTTACGCCGCGCCTGGGAGAGATACGCAGTATTTT.

The chain carries TRBV5-1 and TRBJ2-2; D call uncertain. CDR1 SGHRS and CDR2 YFSETQ come from the germline V gene. CDR3 length: 15 amino acids. V lost 0 bases, J lost 2 bases, and 8 bases lay in between. The chain's CDR3 is CASSLDIYNTGELFF. The CDR3 DNA follows: TGCGCCAGCAGCTTGGATATTTATAACACCGGGGAGCTGTTTTTT.

The rearrangement joins TRBV19 to TRBJ2-3, with TRBD2 as a possible D gene (7 bases). The CDR3 sequence is 15 residues long. Trimming removed 7 bases at V and 6 bases at J, with 20 bases between. The germline V gene has CDR1 LNHDA and CDR2 SQIVND (reference sequence). Here the CDR3 reads CASTKKGGAHDTQYF. DNA of the CDR3: TGTGCCAGTACCAAAAAAGGGGGGGCGCATGATACGCAGTATTTT. The variable domain in full, with the rest retrieved from reference TRBV19 and TRBJ2-3, is DGGITQSPKYLFRKEGQNVTLSCEQNLNHDAMYWYRQDPGQGLRLIYYSQIVNDFQKGDIAEGYSVSREKKESFPLTVTSAQKNPTAFYLCASTKKGGAHDTQYFGPGTRLTVL.

The chain uses TRBV27 and TRBJ2-1; D may be TRBD1 (6 bases). Trimming left V 4 bases short and J 0 bases short, with 10 bases between. Germline CDR1 is MNHEY and CDR2 is SMNVEV (reference sequence). The CDR3 covers 15 residues. CDR3 sequence: CASSSDSPSYNEQFF. CDR3 DNA sequence: TGTGCCAGCAGTTCGGACAGCCCCTCCTACAATGAGCAGTTCTTC.

The rearrangement uses TRBV11-2 and TRBJ2-3, with D perhaps TRBD2 (6 bases). The CDR3 spans 14 residues. Germline V gene data show CDR1 as SGHAT and CDR2 as FQNNGV. With 5 bases removed from V and 6 bases from J, the gap between germline ends came to 15 bases. The chain's CDR3 is CASSPFGGVDTQYF. The CDR3 DNA is TGTGCCAGCAGCCCCTTCGGAGGGGTGGATACGCAGTATTTT.

CDR3 coding DNA: TGTGCCAGCAGTGAACTGCGAACCGGGGAGCTGTTTTTT. Translating it yields CASSELRTGELFF. V gene TRBV2 combines with J gene TRBJ2-2; D ambiguous. The CDR3 totals 13 residues. CDR1 is SNHLY, CDR2 FYNNEI, per germline. The ends were cut back, 2 bases at V and 5 bases at J, with 6 bases in the middle.

The CDR3 nucleotides read TGTGCCAGTAGTATATCACAGATACAAAACAATGAGCAGTTCTTC. Protein product: CASSISQIQNNEQFF. The chain carries TRBV19 and TRBJ2-1; unclear D gene. V lost 2 bases and J 5 bases, leaving 13 bases between the germline ends. The germline gives CDR1 LNHDA, CDR2 SQIVND (reference sequence). The CDR3 spans 15 residues.

A word on this clone: The same CDR3 also results from other DNA sequences found in this sample. The V and J genes are TRBV19 and TRBJ2-7, with 11 nucleotides matching TRBD2. Losses at the gene ends were 3 bases for V and 7 bases for J; bases not matched to a gene: 5. The germline CDR1 and CDR2 sequences are LNHDA and SQIVND (reference sequence). This CDR3 region has 14 residues. In DNA form, the CDR3 reads TGTGCCAGTAGTATTGGACTAGCGGGCGGTGAGCAGTACTTC. It codes for CASSIGLAGGEQYF.

This clone has at least ten counts. The chain is built from TRBV27 and TRBJ2-6; 8 bases are shared with TRBD1. The CDR3 has 18 residues. The germline V gene has CDR1 MNHEY and CDR2 SMNVEV (reference sequence). V shed 9 bases and J 4 bases; nucleotides not matched to a gene: 17. CDR3 in DNA: TGTGCCAGTAAACCGGGACAGGTCTTTTCTCTGGGGGCCAACGTCCTGACTTTC. It yields the protein CASKPGQVFSLGANVLTF.

This rearrangement joins TRBV5-1 to TRBJ2-3; 8 nucleotides agree with TRBD2. V shed 2 bases and J 6 bases; nucleotides not matched to a gene: 5. Germline V gives CDR1 SGHRS, CDR2 YFSETQ. The CDR3 sequence is 14 residues long. CDR3 sequence (DNA): TGCGCCAGCAGCTTCCCGGGAGGGCCGGATACGCAGTATTTT. Translated: CASSFPGGPDTQYF.

V usage is TRBV29-1 and J usage is TRBJ2-5, with a possible D match to TRBD1 (5 bases). V shed 3 bases and J shed 4 bases, with 9 bases lying between them. The CDR3 is 12 amino acids. CDR1 SQVTM and CDR2 ANQGSEA come from the germline V gene. This chain's CDR3 is CSVDKGSETQYF. The CDR3 nucleotides read TGCAGCGTTGATAAGGGGTCAGAGACCCAGTACTTC.

This chain uses TRBV18 with TRBJ2-1; the D gene could be TRBD1 or TRBD2 (5 bases each). The CDR3 spans 15 residues. Germline V CDR1 and CDR2: KGHSH, LQKENI. The V end lost 3 bases, the J end lost 6 bases, and 15 bases lay between the germline ends. CDR3: CASSPPGGIGNEQFF. For the CDR3, the DNA is TGTGCCAGCTCACCCCCTGGGGGAATAGGCAATGAGCAGTTCTTC.

The sample holds a few counts of this clone. The V gene is TRBV5-1, the J gene TRBJ1-4; D unresolved. CDR1 is SGHRS and CDR2 is YFSETQ in the germline V gene. Trimming removed 4 bases at V and 7 bases at J, with 11 bases between. The CDR3 contains 13 residues. CDR3 region: CASSPSEVEKLFF. The DNA of the CDR3 is TGCGCCAGCAGCCCGTCGGAGGTTGAAAAACTGTTTTTT.

The CDR3 coding sequence is TGTGCCAGCAGTGTTAGAGCCTCAAACATTCAGTACTTC. As protein: CASSVRASNIQYF. This chain links TRBV27 with TRBJ2-4, with D unresolved. Trimming left V 5 bases short and J 6 bases short, with 11 bases between. The CDR3 totals 13 residues. From germline, CDR1 is MNHEY and CDR2 SMNVEV (reference sequence).

This clone occurred once. The gene calls are TRBV5-1 and TRBJ2-1; D remains unclear. Trimming left V 0 bases short and J 2 bases short, with 6 bases between. Germline V gene sequence: CDR1 SGHRS, CDR2 YFSETQ. The CDR3 loop spans 14 amino acids. DNA for the CDR3: TGCGCCAGCAGCTTGGGTACCACCTACAATGAGCAGTTCTTC. Its translation is CASSLGTTYNEQFF.

This clone was picked up a small number of times. CDR3 nucleotide sequence: TGTGCCAGCAGTTTCGTAGGGTTATACGAGCAGTACTTC. Translation gives CASSFVGLYEQYF. The J gene is TRBJ2-7, the V gene TRBV28, with D hard to call. Trimming cost V 3 bases and J 4 bases, with 10 bases left between them. Per the germline V gene, CDR1 is MDHEN and CDR2 is SYDVKM. The CDR3 has 13 amino acids.

The chain has TRBV6-1 and TRBJ1-1, with a possible D match to TRBD1 (5 bases). CDR1 and CDR2 from the germline V gene are MNHNS and SASEGT. This CDR3 region has 12 residues. With 6 bases removed from V and 5 bases from J, the gap between germline ends came to 10 bases. CDR3 in amino acids: CASRREGTEAFF. CDR3 nucleotide sequence: TGTGCCAGCAGGAGGGAGGGGACTGAAGCTTTCTTT.

The chain combines TRBV5-1 with TRBJ1-5; tentatively, D is TRBD1 (5 bases). The CDR3 consists of 14 residues. Germline lookup yields CDR1 SGHRS and CDR2 YFSETQ. V was shortened by 4 bases and J by 4 bases, with 12 bases between the two germline ends. For the CDR3, the DNA is TGCGCCAGCAGCCACGGGACGCCGAATCAGCCCCAGCATTTT. Its protein is CASSHGTPNQPQHF.

This clone was counted between two and nine times. The rearrangement uses TRBV4-1 and TRBJ2-7, with D perhaps TRBD1 (6 bases). Germline V gene sequence: CDR1 MGHRA, CDR2 YSYEKL. The length of the CDR3 is 14 residues. V lost 3 bases, J lost 2 bases, and 11 bases lay in between. The CDR3 nucleotides read TGCGCCAGCAGCCACCAACAGGGTCCCTACGAGCAGTACTTC. This translates into CASSHQQGPYEQYF.

V gene TRBV25-1 combines with J gene TRBJ2-7; TRBD2 might be the D (5 bases). Trimming cost V 6 bases and J 2 bases, with 17 bases left between them. Germline assignment: CDR1 MGHDK and CDR2 SYGVNS. CDR3 size: 15 residues. The CDR3 here is CASSSPQGGPYEQYF. CDR3 nucleotide sequence: TGTGCCAGCAGCTCGCCGCAAGGCGGGCCCTACGAGCAGTACTTC.

This chain links TRBV19 with TRBJ1-4, with D hard to call. V was trimmed by 0 bases and J by 5 bases, leaving 10 bases between them. In germline, CDR1 is LNHDA, CDR2 SQIVND (reference sequence). The CDR3 is 15 residues long. The CDR3 region is CASSIEAAGNEKLFF. The CDR3 DNA reads as TGTGCCAGTAGTATAGAGGCGGCGGGGAATGAAAAACTGTTTTTT.

The chain is built from TRBV11-2 and TRBJ2-3; 7 bases line up with TRBD2. CDR3 length: 15 residues. V trimming: 2 bases; J trimming: 4 bases; junction bases outside the gene matches: 6. Per the germline V gene, CDR1 is SGHAT and CDR2 is FQNNGV. The DNA for the CDR3 is TGTGCCAGCAGCTTAAGGGCGGGAGAGTCAGATACGCAGTATTTT. Translation: CASSLRAGESDTQYF. Combining the CDR3 with reference TRBV11-2 and TRBJ2-3 gives the whole variable domain EAGVAQSPRYKIIEKRQSVAFWCNPISGHATLYWYQQILGQGPKLLIQFQNNGVVDDSQLPKDRFSAERLKGVDSTLKIQPAKLEDSAVYLCASSLRAGESDTQYFGPGTRLTVL.

CDR3 DNA sequence: TGTGCCTGGAGTGTTTCGGGGTTACGTGAAAAACTGTTTTTT. This encodes CAWSVSGLREKLFF. J is TRBJ1-4 and V is TRBV30; D ambiguous. CDR1 and CDR2 (germline): GTSNPN, SVGIG (reference sequence). The V end was cut by 0 bases, the J end by 7 bases, with 12 bases between. This CDR3 comprises 14 residues.

The V gene is TRBV27, the J gene TRBJ2-5, with 13 bases fitting TRBD2. Germline values: CDR1 MNHEY, CDR2 SMNVEV (reference sequence). The CDR3 is made up of 14 amino acids. V trimming: 6 bases; J trimming: 6 bases; junction bases outside the gene matches: 4. This CDR3 reads CASSGLAGEKTQYF. The CDR3 DNA reads TGTGCCAGCAGCGGACTAGCGGGGGAGAAGACCCAGTACTTC.

Written as DNA, the CDR3 is TGTGCCAGTAGTATGGGTGGGGCCAACGTCCTGACTTTC. This gives the protein CASSMGGANVLTF. The genes are TRBV19 and TRBJ2-6; D unresolved. The CDR3 spans 13 residues. V was shortened by 3 bases and J by 3 bases, with 3 bases between the two germline ends. CDR1 and CDR2 from the germline V gene are LNHDA and SQIVND (reference sequence). Full variable domain (remainder filled in from reference TRBV19 and TRBJ2-6): DGGITQSPKYLFRKEGQNVTLSCEQNLNHDAMYWYRQDPGQGLRLIYYSQIVNDFQKGDIAEGYSVSREKKESFPLTVTSAQKNPTAFYLCASSMGGANVLTFGAGSRLTVL.